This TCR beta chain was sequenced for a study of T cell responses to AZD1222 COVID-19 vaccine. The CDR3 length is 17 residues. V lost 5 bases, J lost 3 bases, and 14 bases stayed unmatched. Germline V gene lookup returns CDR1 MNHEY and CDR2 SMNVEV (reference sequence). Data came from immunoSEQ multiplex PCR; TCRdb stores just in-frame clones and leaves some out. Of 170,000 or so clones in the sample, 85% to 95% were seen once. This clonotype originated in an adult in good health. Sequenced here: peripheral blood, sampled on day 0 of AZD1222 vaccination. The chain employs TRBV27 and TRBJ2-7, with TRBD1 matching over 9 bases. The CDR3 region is CASSPWMETGGFYEQYF. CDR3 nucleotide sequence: TGTGCCAGCAGTCCATGGATGGAGACAGGGGGATTCTACGAGCAGTACTTC.